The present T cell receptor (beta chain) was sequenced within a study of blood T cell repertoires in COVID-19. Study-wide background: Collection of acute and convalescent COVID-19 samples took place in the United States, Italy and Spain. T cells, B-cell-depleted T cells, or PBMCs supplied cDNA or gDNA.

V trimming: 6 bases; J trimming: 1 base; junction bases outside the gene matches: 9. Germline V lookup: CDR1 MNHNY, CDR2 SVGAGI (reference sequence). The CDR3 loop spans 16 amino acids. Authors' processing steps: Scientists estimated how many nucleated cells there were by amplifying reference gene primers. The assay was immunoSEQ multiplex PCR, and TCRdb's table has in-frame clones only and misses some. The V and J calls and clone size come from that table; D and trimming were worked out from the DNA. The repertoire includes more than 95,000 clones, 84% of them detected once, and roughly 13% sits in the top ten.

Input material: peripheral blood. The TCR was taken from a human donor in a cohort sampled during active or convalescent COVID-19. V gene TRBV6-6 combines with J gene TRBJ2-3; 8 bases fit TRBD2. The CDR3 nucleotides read TGTGCCAGCAGGGATATAGCGGGGCGCCGCACAGATACGCAGTATTTT. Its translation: CASRDIAGRRTDTQYF.